A single sample is the source of the 25 T cell receptor beta chains below, sequenced in a study of blood T cell repertoires in COVID-19. Assay: immunoSEQ multiplex PCR; the TCRdb copy retains only in-frame clones and omits some. The sample yields over 150,000 clones, under 90% seen once. Sequencing used PBMCs or T cells enriched from blood (not recorded which). Receptors were obtained from a man between 50 and 59 years old who had recovered from COVID-19.

J is TRBJ2-7 and V is TRBV6-5; maybe TRBD1 (6 bases). V was trimmed by 7 bases and J by 7 bases, leaving 11 bases between them. There are 11 residues in the CDR3. From germline, CDR1 is MNHEY and CDR2 SVGAGI. Written as DNA, the CDR3 is TGTGCCAGCACCCTCGGGACAGAGCAGTACTTC. It encodes CASTLGTEQYF.

The chain has TRBV25-1 and TRBJ2-4; 7 nucleotides agree with TRBD1. The CDR3 loop spans 14 amino acids. CDR1 is MGHDK, CDR2 SYGVNS, per germline. Trimming at V came to 3 bases and at J to 8 bases, leaving 7 bases not matched to a gene. The CDR3 DNA reads TGTGCCAGCAGTGATCCAGGGGGTACGGACATTCAGTACTTC. It translates to CASSDPGGTDIQYF.

The gene calls are TRBV5-1 and TRBJ2-7, with 7 bases lining up with TRBD2. With 5 bases clipped from V and 0 bases from J, the junction kept 5 bases outside the gene matches. The length of the CDR3 is 14 residues. Germline V gene data show CDR1 as SGHRS and CDR2 as YFSETQ. The CDR3 bases are TGCGCCAGCAGGTTTGGGGGGGACTCCTACGAGCAGTACTTC. Its protein is CASRFGGDSYEQYF.

This sequence joins TRBV5-6 and TRBJ2-2; 10 bases are a match to TRBD1. V gave up 4 bases and J gave up 5 bases; unmatched junction bases: 5. CDR1 is SGHDT and CDR2 is YYEEEE in the germline V gene. This CDR3 has 15 residues. In DNA, the CDR3 is TGTGCCAGCAGCCCCCGGGACAGGGGTACCGGGGAGCTGTTTTTT. Residues: CASSPRDRGTGELFF.

The V and J genes are TRBV7-2 and TRBJ2-2, with TRBD2 matching over 7 bases. V dropped 2 bases and J dropped 3; count of bases not matched to a gene: 3. Germline V gene sequence: CDR1 SGHTA, CDR2 FQGNSA. This CDR3 contains 15 residues. The CDR3 spells CASSLRRGDTGELFF. The CDR3 bases are TGTGCCAGCAGCTTACGTCGGGGGGACACCGGGGAGCTGTTTTTT.

This clone appeared once. This chain joins TRBV7-2 and TRBJ2-2; D may be TRBD2 (6 bases). This CDR3 spans 14 amino acids. V was trimmed by 4 bases and J by 3 bases, leaving 9 bases between them. The germline V gene encodes CDR1 SGHTA and CDR2 FQGNSA. CDR3 protein: CASSSDYYTGELFF. CDR3 coding DNA: TGTGCCAGCAGCTCGGACTACTACACCGGGGAGCTGTTTTTT.

The rearrangement joins TRBV7-8 to TRBJ1-2; weak D call: TRBD1 (5 bases). With 1 base removed from V and 7 bases from J, the gap between germline ends came to 16 bases. Germline loops: CDR1 SGHVS, CDR2 FQNEAQ. The CDR3 covers 15 residues. CDR3 nucleotide sequence: TGTGCCAGCAGCTTAGAGGGGCAGGTACTAAGTGGCTACACCTTC. Amino acid sequence: CASSLEGQVLSGYTF. The full variable domain, rest sourced from reference TRBV7-8 and TRBJ1-2, is GAGVSQSPRYKVAKRGQDVALRCDPISGHVSLFWYQQALGQGPEFLTYFQNEAQLDKSGLPSDRFFAERPEGSVSTLKIQRTQQEDSAVYLCASSLEGQVLSGYTFGSGTRLTVV.

J is TRBJ2-5 and V is TRBV2, with 8 bases aligning to TRBD1. The length of the CDR3 is 14 residues. Per germline, CDR1 SNHLY and CDR2 FYNNEI. The V segment lost 6 bases and the J segment 4 bases; nucleotides outside the gene matches: 7. The CDR3 region is CASRPGTGLETQYF. CDR3 sequence (DNA): TGTGCCAGCAGGCCCGGGACAGGACTAGAGACCCAGTACTTC.

This chain links TRBV27 with TRBJ2-2; no definite D call. Trimming cost V 6 bases and J 4 bases, with 18 bases left between them. Per the germline V gene, CDR1 is MNHEY and CDR2 is SMNVEV (reference sequence). The CDR3 spans 16 residues. CDR3 loop: CASSLTAPPATGELFF. The CDR3 DNA is TGTGCCAGCAGCCTAACCGCTCCACCCGCCACCGGGGAGCTGTTTTTT.

This clone came up once. The gene calls are TRBV9 and TRBJ2-3; 12 nucleotides match TRBD1. The CDR3 contains 16 residues. The germline V gene has CDR1 SGDLS and CDR2 YYNGEE. J was trimmed by 3 bases and V by 1 base; bases with no gene match: 3. The CDR3 DNA follows: TGTGCCAGCAGCGTATCGGGACAGGGGGCAACAGATACGCAGTATTTT. The encoded protein is CASSVSGQGATDTQYF.

The rearrangement joins TRBV5-4 to TRBJ2-3, with D possibly matching TRBD2 (6 bases). The CDR3 covers 15 residues. The V end lost 4 bases, the J end lost 0 bases, and 12 bases lay between the germline ends. Germline V gene data show CDR1 as SGHNT and CDR2 as YYREEE (reference sequence). The CDR3: CASSPSGVSTDTQYF. The CDR3 DNA reads as TGTGCCAGCAGCCCTTCGGGGGTGAGCACAGATACGCAGTATTTT.

The chain joins TRBV3-1 (or the pseudogene TRBV3-2) to TRBJ2-1, with a possible D match to TRBD1 (6 bases). V lost 1 base to trimming and J lost 6 bases, with 13 bases between them. The germline gives CDR1 LGHDT, CDR2 YNNKEL (reference sequence). The CDR3 consists of 15 residues. The CDR3 DNA reads TGTGCCAGCAGCCAAGTGGGGGCAATCTTCAATGAGCAGTTCTTC. It specifies CASSQVGAIFNEQFF.

This sequence joins TRBV11-3 and TRBJ1-1, with 8 bases fitting TRBD1. CDR1 SGHNT and CDR2 YENEEA come from the germline V gene. The CDR3 is made up of 15 amino acids. Trimming cost V 4 bases and J 8 bases; bases outside gene matches: 12. The CDR3: CASSSSPGTGGEAFF. CDR3 sequence (DNA): TGTGCCAGCAGCTCCTCCCCCGGGACAGGCGGGGAAGCTTTCTTT.

This chain links TRBV29-1 with TRBJ2-5, with D possibly TRBD1 on 6 matching bases. Germline V CDR1 and CDR2: SQVTM, ANQGSEA. Trimming took 5 bases from V and 2 from J, leaving 9 bases between them. The CDR3 length is 12 residues. CDR3 bases: TGCAGCGTTCTCGGACAGCAAGAGACCCAGTACTTC. Its protein product is CSVLGQQETQYF. Together with reference TRBV29-1 and TRBJ2-5, the CDR3 gives the full variable domain: SAVISQKPSRDICQRGTSLTIQCQVDSQVTMMFWYRQQPGQSLTLIATANQGSEATYESGFVIDKFPISRPNLTFSTLTVSNMSPEDSSIYLCSVLGQQETQYFGPGTRLLVL.

The rearrangement joins TRBV19 to TRBJ1-1, with D possibly being TRBD1 (6 bases). The V gene's germline CDR1 is LNHDA and CDR2 SQIVND (reference sequence). The CDR3 is made up of 12 amino acids. The ends were cut back, 3 bases at V and 10 bases at J, with 12 bases in the middle. Here the CDR3 DNA reads TGTGCCAGTAGTATGGGGGCCCGGGGAGCTTTCTTT. Amino acid sequence: CASSMGARGAFF.

The chain combines TRBV11-2 with TRBJ1-2; 9 bases agree with TRBD1. CDR3 length: 17 amino acids. V lost 5 bases and J lost 0; bases outside the gene matches: 10. Per germline, CDR1 SGHAT and CDR2 FQNNGV. CDR3 sequence (DNA): TGTGCCAGCAGCCCGACAGTACAGGGGGCCCCTAACTATGGCTACACCTTC. It codes for CASSPTVQGAPNYGYTF.

This sequence joins TRBV6-5 and TRBJ1-4; TRBD1 matches 10 bases. The junction had 2 bases not matched to a gene; V was cut back by 0 bases and J by 7 bases. The CDR3 totals 15 residues. Germline values: CDR1 MNHEY, CDR2 SVGAGI. The CDR3 here is CASSYSDRGSEKLFF. CDR3 nucleotide sequence: TGTGCCAGCAGTTACTCGGACAGGGGGAGTGAAAAACTGTTTTTT.

This clone was recorded once. The rearrangement uses TRBV7-9 and TRBJ1-1, with D possibly being TRBD1 (5 bases). The CDR3 covers 15 residues. CDR1 is SEHNR and CDR2 is FQNEAQ in the germline V gene (reference sequence). V was trimmed by 5 bases and J by 0 bases, leaving 13 bases between them. CDR3 sequence reads: CASSTDRIMNTEAFF. The DNA of the CDR3 is TGTGCCAGCAGCACAGACAGAATCATGAACACTGAAGCTTTCTTT. Based on the CDR3 plus reference TRBV7-9 and TRBJ1-1, the full variable domain is DTGVSQNPRHKITKRGQNVTFRCDPISEHNRLYWYRQTLGQGPEFLTYFQNEAQLEKSRLLSDRFSAERPKGSFSTLEIQRTEQGDSAMYLCASSTDRIMNTEAFFGQGTRLTVV.

J is TRBJ1-1 and V is TRBV7-9; D is uncertain. Germline loops: CDR1 SEHNR, CDR2 FQNEAQ (reference sequence). Trimming left V 5 bases short and J 1 base short, with 2 bases between. The CDR3 spans 11 residues. The CDR3 coding sequence is TGTGCCAGCAGCCGGAACACTGAAGCTTTCTTT. Amino acid sequence: CASSRNTEAFF.

The genes are TRBV19 and TRBJ1-5, with a possible D match to TRBD1 (6 bases). Trimming took off 6 bases at V and 5 bases at J, with 11 bases between the two ends. The CDR3 length is 13 residues. Germline V gives CDR1 LNHDA, CDR2 SQIVND (reference sequence). DNA for the CDR3: TGTGCCAGTAGAGGGGCAGGGGATCAGCCCCAGCATTTT. Translation gives CASRGAGDQPQHF.

The chain employs TRBV18 and TRBJ2-3; perhaps TRBD1 as D (6 bases). The CDR3 sequence is 15 residues long. Trimming pared 4 bases from V and 0 bases from J, leaving 11 bases between. CDR1 and CDR2 from the germline V gene are KGHSH and LQKENI. In nucleotides, the CDR3 is TGTGCCAGCTCACGGACAGTGGGTAGCACAGATACGCAGTATTTT. Translation: CASSRTVGSTDTQYF.

This chain uses TRBV7-9 with TRBJ2-3, with D perhaps matching TRBD2 (5 bases). V was cut by 3 bases and J by 2 bases, with 9 bases left in between. Germline CDR1 and CDR2: SEHNR and FQNEAQ (reference sequence). This CDR3 region has 14 residues. CDR3 loop: CASSFASYTDTQYF. Here the CDR3 DNA reads TGTGCCAGCAGCTTCGCTAGCTACACAGATACGCAGTATTTT.

The chain uses TRBV11-2 and TRBJ2-5; the D gene is possibly TRBD2 (5 bases). This CDR3 is 13 amino acids long. Germline CDR1 is SGHAT and CDR2 is FQNNGV. Deletions cut 3 bases from V and 5 bases from J, with 10 bases between. This chain's CDR3 is CASSLRVFETQYF. CDR3 nucleotides: TGTGCCAGCAGCTTGAGGGTGTTTGAGACCCAGTACTTC. Full variable domain (missing parts from reference TRBV11-2 and TRBJ2-5): EAGVAQSPRYKIIEKRQSVAFWCNPISGHATLYWYQQILGQGPKLLIQFQNNGVVDDSQLPKDRFSAERLKGVDSTLKIQPAKLEDSAVYLCASSLRVFETQYFGPGTRLLVL.

This clone was seen a handful of times. The rearrangement links TRBV2 to TRBJ2-7; no definite D call. CDR1 SNHLY and CDR2 FYNNEI come from the germline V gene. The CDR3 loop spans 13 amino acids. V was cut by 1 base and J by 3 bases, with 7 bases left in between. The CDR3 nucleotides read TGTGCCAGCAGTGAAGGCAGTCGCTACGAGCAGTACTTC. This codes for CASSEGSRYEQYF.

The CDR3 sequence: CASSVGQGASYNEQFF. CDR3 bases: TGTGCCAGCAGCGTAGGACAGGGGGCCTCCTACAATGAGCAGTTCTTC. The rearrangement uses TRBV9 and TRBJ2-1, with 10 bases matching TRBD1. V lost 0 bases, J lost 0 bases, and 0 bases stayed unmatched. Germline V gene data show CDR1 as SGDLS and CDR2 as YYNGEE. The CDR3 is 16 residues long.